The clone carrying this T cell receptor (beta chain) has just a few counts. Its antigen remains unknown. The protocol was immunoSEQ multiplex PCR, while the TCRdb copy is restricted to in-frame clones and leaves out a portion. In the table there are tens of thousands of clones, 84% of which are singletons. Cycle 7 day 1, cycle 4 day 1, and baseline were the timepoints at which blood was sampled. This specimen comes from a study of OX40 agonist ivuxolimab in advanced cancers. About the study: Averaging roughly 60 years in age, with a range of roughly 20 to 79, the cohort was approximately 83% male. The eligibility criteria allowed prior anti-PD-1, anti-PD-L1 or anti-CTLA-4 therapy, and 40% had some.

Study conclusions and caveats: Normalized T-cell clonal expansion was also low in some nonresponders.

The CDR3 runs to 15 residues. Per germline, CDR1 LGHNA and CDR2 YSLEER. V lost 0 bases, J lost 6 bases, and 12 bases lay in between. Specimen: CD4+ or CD8+ T cells sorted from blood, collected in a trial of the OX40 agonist ivuxolimab. This TCR came from an adult with an advanced solid tumor such as melanoma, head and neck, liver or kidney cancer. This sequence joins TRBV4-3 and TRBJ1-5, with D maybe TRBD1 (6 bases). The CDR3 DNA reads TGCGCCAGCAGCCAAGATCCCCAGGGGACTCAGCCCCAGCATTTT. It codes for CASSQDPQGTQPQHF.